The rows below give T cell receptor beta chains drawn from one sample of a study of regulatory T cells in long-lasting Graves disease. A single record per CDR3 protein comes from TCRdb applying MiXCR to the multiplex PCR reads. The sample contains approximately 470,000 distinct CDR3 sequences, about 16% of which appear only once. The data also belong to a second study, concerning T cells in Graves' hyperthyroidism and ophthalmopathy.

Sequences were derived from peripheral blood mononuclear cells (PBMCs), sampled at new diagnosis, from a patient treated with antithyroid drugs. The receptors were sampled from a man between 35 and 55 years old with Graves disease. CDR3s include the opening cysteine and the closing phenylalanine or tryptophan. A D gene is named only where the DNA matches it firmly. The listing skips clone size in some rows; elsewhere it reads once, few, many or a size class.

size,V,J,D,CDR3,DNA
many,TRBV11-2,TRBJ2-7,TRBD2,CASSLGLAVSYEQYF,TGTGCCAGCAGTTTGGGACTAGCCGTCTCCTACGAGCAGTACTTC
many,TRBV11-2,TRBJ2-1,-,CASTLIPISSYNEQFF,TGTGCCAGCACCTTGATCCCGATAAGCTCCTACAATGAGCAGTTCTTC
-,TRBV5-1,TRBJ2-3,-,CASSLSGMKTDTQYF,TGCGCCAGCAGCTTGTCTGGCATGAAAACAGATACGCAGTATTTT
-,TRBV12-3/TRBV12-4,TRBJ2-2,-,CASSLKGTGELFF,TGTGCCAGCAGTTTAAAGGGAACCGGGGAGCTGTTTTTT
many,TRBV5-1,TRBJ2-1,-,CASSLRGVSDNEQFF,TGCGCCAGCAGCTTGAGAGGCGTCAGTGACAATGAGCAGTTCTTC
once,TRBV10-3,TRBJ1-2,-,CAISESRGEHYGYTF,TGTGCCATCAGTGAGTCCCGGGGAGAACACTATGGCTACACCTTC
many,TRBV20-1,TRBJ1-1,-,CSASRTPIEAFF,TGCAGTGCTAGTAGGACACCGATTGAGGCTTTCTTT
many,TRBV2,TRBJ1-5,-,CASSSGTLSNQPQHF,TGTGCCAGCAGTTCAGGGACTTTGAGCAATCAGCCCCAGCATTTT
-,TRBV24-1,TRBJ2-3,-,CATSDGAGRRDTQYF,TGTGCCACCAGTGATGGGGCGGGGAGGAGAGATACGCAGTATTTT
many,TRBV6-1,TRBJ2-2,-,CASSDGITGELFF,TGTGCCAGCAGTGATGGAATAACCGGGGAGCTGTTTTTT
many,TRBV28,TRBJ1-1,TRBD1,CASSLLGQGSEAFF,TGTGCCAGCAGTTTATTGGGACAGGGGAGTGAAGCTTTCTTT
few,TRBV16,TRBJ2-7,TRBD2,CASSRGLASYEQYF,TGTGCCAGCAGCCGAGGACTAGCTTCCTACGAGCAGTACTTC
few,TRBV6-1,TRBJ2-7,TRBD1,CASSFKGQVEQYF,TGTGCCAGCAGCTTTAAGGGACAGGTCGAGCAGTACTTC
many,TRBV10-3,TRBJ2-7,TRBD2,CAISEGGAGGPRSYEQYF,TGTGCCATCAGTGAGGGAGGAGCGGGAGGGCCCCGCTCCTACGAGCAGTACTTC
many,TRBV20-1,TRBJ2-1,TRBD2,CSARSRSGGLYNEQFF,TGCAGTGCTAGATCGCGGAGCGGGGGGCTCTACAATGAGCAGTTCTTC
many,TRBV6-1,TRBJ2-7,-,CASTSRGFGEQYF,TGTGCCAGCACAAGTCGGGGGTTCGGCGAGCAGTACTTC
many,TRBV28,TRBJ1-2,-,CASRGYNYGYTF,TGTGCCAGCAGGGGGTATAACTATGGCTACACCTTC
-,TRBV29-1,TRBJ1-1,-,CSVEGPKNTEAFF,TGCAGCGTTGAAGGACCAAAGAACACTGAAGCTTTCTTT
-,TRBV4-2,TRBJ1-6,-,CASSQEIMEGNSPPHF,TGTGCCAGCAGCCAAGAAATAATGGAGGGGAATTCACCCCCCCACTTT
-,TRBV25-1,TRBJ1-4,-,CASSELASRKLFF,TGTGCCAGCAGTGAATTGGCGAGTAGAAAACTGTTTTTT
few,TRBV7-9,TRBJ2-2,-,CASSFSGLVIPGPGELFF,TGTGCCAGCAGCTTTTCCGGGCTAGTCATTCCTGGGCCCGGGGAGCTGTTTTTT
many,TRBV7-9,TRBJ2-1,TRBD2,CASREGTSGRNEQFF,TGTGCCAGCAGGGAGGGGACTAGCGGGAGAAATGAGCAGTTCTTC
many,TRBV6-2/TRBV6-3,TRBJ1-1,-,CASSLGVMSTEAFF,TGTGCCAGCAGTTTGGGGGTTATGAGCACTGAAGCTTTCTTT
many,TRBV5-5,TRBJ1-1,-,CASNSQGTNTEAFF,TGTGCCAGCAACTCACAGGGCACTAACACTGAAGCTTTCTTT
few,TRBV24-1,TRBJ1-6,-,CATSDLTGLERFSPLHF,TGTGCCACCAGTGATTTGACGGGACTGGAGCGTTTTTCACCCCTCCACTTT
many,TRBV20-1,TRBJ2-2,-,CSARAEGRDWTGELFF,TGCAGTGCTAGGGCGGAAGGTCGGGATTGGACCGGGGAGCTGTTTTTT
many,TRBV5-4,TRBJ2-1,TRBD1,CASSLDGTGHLYNEQFF,TGTGCCAGCAGCTTGGACGGGACAGGCCACTTATACAATGAGCAGTTCTTC
-,TRBV9,TRBJ1-6,-,CASSVEGQAYSPLHF,TGTGCCAGCAGCGTAGAGGGGCAGGCCTATTCACCCCTCCACTTT
many,TRBV11-1,TRBJ2-3,TRBD2,CASSKRERTDTQYF,TGTGCCAGCAGTAAGCGGGAGAGGACAGATACGCAGTATTTT
-,TRBV10-3,TRBJ1-2,-,CAITDGSNYGYTF,TGTGCCATCACCGATGGGAGTAACTATGGCTACACCTTC
-,TRBV4-1,TRBJ1-1,TRBD1,CASSPTSTGGGMNTEAFF,TGCGCCAGCAGCCCCACCTCGACAGGGGGAGGGATGAACACTGAAGCTTTCTTT
few,TRBV28,TRBJ2-7,-,CASRWTVLGEQYF,TGTGCCAGCCGCTGGACAGTTTTGGGGGAGCAGTACTTC
many,TRBV2,TRBJ2-2,TRBD2,CASSGGLGELFF,TGTGCCAGCTCGGGAGGGCTCGGGGAGCTGTTTTTT
many,TRBV12-5,TRBJ2-2,-,CASGLVRGNTGELFF,TGTGCTAGTGGTTTGGTCAGGGGGAACACCGGGGAGCTGTTTTTT
many,TRBV20-1,TRBJ2-7,TRBD1,CSASLPGQGRGSEQYF,TGCAGTGCCAGCCTGCCCGGACAGGGCCGGGGTTCCGAGCAGTACTTC
few,TRBV27,TRBJ2-2,-,CASSLRGWGTGELFF,TGTGCCAGCAGTTTACGAGGTTGGGGCACCGGGGAGCTGTTTTTT
-,TRBV7-9,TRBJ2-2,TRBD2,CASSRRENNGELFF,TGTGCCAGCAGCAGGCGGGAGAACAACGGGGAGCTGTTTTTT
many,TRBV12-3/TRBV12-4,TRBJ2-5,TRBD2,CASSSRGLAGTETQYF,TGTGCCAGCAGTTCCCGGGGACTAGCGGGGACGGAGACCCAGTACTTC
few,TRBV30,TRBJ1-2,-,CAWSAGSHGYTF,TGTGCCTGGAGTGCAGGGAGCCATGGCTACACCTTC
-,TRBV12-3/TRBV12-4,TRBJ2-1,TRBD2,CASTPGTSGSGYNEQFF,TGTGCCAGCACTCCAGGGACTAGCGGGAGTGGCTACAATGAGCAGTTCTTC
-,TRBV5-1,TRBJ2-1,TRBD1,CASSLTSDRGLGNEQFF,TGCGCCAGCAGCTTGACTTCGGACAGGGGTCTTGGCAATGAGCAGTTCTTC
many,TRBV20-1,TRBJ2-7,TRBD2,CSASDSGGDDEQYF,TGCAGTGCTAGTGATTCGGGAGGGGACGACGAGCAGTACTTC
-,TRBV28,TRBJ2-7,TRBD2,CASSLLAGSYKQYF,TGTGCCAGCAGCTTATTAGCGGGCTCCTACAAGCAGTACTTC
many,TRBV30,TRBJ2-2,-,CAWRARATGELFF,TGTGCCTGGAGAGCTAGGGCCACCGGGGAGCTGTTTTTT
once,TRBV20-1,TRBJ2-4,TRBD1,CSGRRTGENIQYF,TGCAGTGGTCGAAGGACAGGAGAAAACATTCAGTACTTC
-,TRBV29-1,TRBJ2-1,TRBD1,CSAQPGQGAFYEQFF,TGCAGCGCCCAACCGGGACAGGGGGCTTTCTATGAGCAGTTCTTC
-,TRBV12-5,TRBJ2-7,TRBD2,CASGKLGLAGAKDEQYF,TGTGCTAGTGGGAAACTGGGACTAGCGGGAGCTAAGGACGAGCAGTACTTC
many,TRBV2,TRBJ2-5,TRBD1,CASRAGTGPLPGAQYF,TGTGCCAGCAGAGCTGGGACAGGGCCCTTACCCGGAGCCCAGTACTTC
many,TRBV6-2/TRBV6-3,TRBJ1-4,TRBD1,CASSERGQGTEKLFF,TGTGCCAGCAGTGAAAGAGGACAGGGAACTGAAAAACTGTTTTTT
-,TRBV20-1,TRBJ2-1,TRBD2,CSARRKRGGRFF,TGCAGTGCTAGGAGGAAGCGGGGGGGACGGTTCTTC
few,TRBV28,TRBJ2-1,TRBD1,CASKTGVGSGNEQFF,TGTGCCAGCAAGACAGGGGTCGGGAGCGGGAATGAGCAGTTCTTC
-,TRBV19,TRBJ1-1,TRBD1,CASSVRQGWTEAFF,TGTGCCAGTAGTGTAAGACAGGGGTGGACTGAAGCTTTCTTT
-,TRBV12-3/TRBV12-4,TRBJ2-2,-,CASTSGQNTGELFF,TGTGCCAGCACTTCGGGACAGAACACCGGGGAGCTGTTTTTT
few,TRBV5-1,TRBJ2-1,TRBD2,CASSLRWGRGYNEQFF,TGCGCCAGCAGCTTGAGATGGGGGAGGGGATACAATGAGCAGTTCTTC